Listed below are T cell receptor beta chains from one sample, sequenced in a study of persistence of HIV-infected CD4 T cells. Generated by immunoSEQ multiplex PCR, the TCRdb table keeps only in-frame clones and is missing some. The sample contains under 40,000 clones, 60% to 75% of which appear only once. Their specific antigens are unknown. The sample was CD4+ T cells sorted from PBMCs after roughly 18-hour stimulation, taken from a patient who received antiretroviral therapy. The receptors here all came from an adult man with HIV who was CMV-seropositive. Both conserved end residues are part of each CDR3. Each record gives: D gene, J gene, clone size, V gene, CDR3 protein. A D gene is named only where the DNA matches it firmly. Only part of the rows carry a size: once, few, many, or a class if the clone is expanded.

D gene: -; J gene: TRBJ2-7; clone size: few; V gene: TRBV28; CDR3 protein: CASSPTPGRPSPREQYF
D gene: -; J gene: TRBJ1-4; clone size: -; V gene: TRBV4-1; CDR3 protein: CASSQSVGFNEKLFF
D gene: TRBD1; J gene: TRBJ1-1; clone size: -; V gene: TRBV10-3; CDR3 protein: CAIRKQGEHTEAFF
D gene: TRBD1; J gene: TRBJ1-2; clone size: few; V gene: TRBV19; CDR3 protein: CASWDRRIDYGYTF
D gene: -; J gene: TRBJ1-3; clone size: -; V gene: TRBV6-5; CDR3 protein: CASSYQGEGNTIYF
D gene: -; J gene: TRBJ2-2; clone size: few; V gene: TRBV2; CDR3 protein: CASAFGGELFF
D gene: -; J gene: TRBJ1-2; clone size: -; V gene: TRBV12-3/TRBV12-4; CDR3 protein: CASSYQVVYGYTF
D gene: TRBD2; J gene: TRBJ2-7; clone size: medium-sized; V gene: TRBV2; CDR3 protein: CASSVGTSGPIYEQYF
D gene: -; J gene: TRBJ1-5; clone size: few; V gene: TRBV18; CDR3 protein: CASSDNDNQPQHF
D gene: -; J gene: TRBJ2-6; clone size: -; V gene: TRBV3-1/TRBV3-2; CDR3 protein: CASSRAGAVSGANVLTF
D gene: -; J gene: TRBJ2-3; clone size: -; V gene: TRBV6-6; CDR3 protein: CASSYGRKTDTQYF
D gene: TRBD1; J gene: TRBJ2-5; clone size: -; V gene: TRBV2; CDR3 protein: CASSKGAEETQYF
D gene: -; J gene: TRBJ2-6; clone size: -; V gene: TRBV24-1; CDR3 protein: CATSDPRRASSGANVLTF
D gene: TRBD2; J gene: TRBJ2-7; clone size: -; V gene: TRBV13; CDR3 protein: CASSRGLAGSYEQYF
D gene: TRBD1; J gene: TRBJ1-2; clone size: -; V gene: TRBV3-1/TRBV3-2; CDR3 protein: CASSQRAGGSTGYTF
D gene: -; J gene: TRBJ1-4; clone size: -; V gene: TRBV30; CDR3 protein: CAWSRRGGANEKLFF
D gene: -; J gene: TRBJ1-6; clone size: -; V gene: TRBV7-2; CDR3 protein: CASSPHLSSYNSPLHF
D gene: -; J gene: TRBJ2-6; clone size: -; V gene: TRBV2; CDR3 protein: CASRGAGLFSGANVLTF
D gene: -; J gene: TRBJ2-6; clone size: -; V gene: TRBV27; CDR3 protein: CASSMDSRRSGANVLTF
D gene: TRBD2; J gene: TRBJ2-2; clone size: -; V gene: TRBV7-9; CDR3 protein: CASSSSRTSRAYTGELFF
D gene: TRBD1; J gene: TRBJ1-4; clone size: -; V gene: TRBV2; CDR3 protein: CASSFDRGMGEKLFF
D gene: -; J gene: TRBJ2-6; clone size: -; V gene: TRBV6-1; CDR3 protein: CASSEFRTGANVLTF